The 2 T cell receptor beta chains listed next were all sequenced from one sample in a study of response to subunit inactivated influenza vaccine. Each CDR3 protein gets one entry after TCRdb re-called the RT-PCR reads with MiXCR. The sample lists 430,000 or so distinct CDR3 sequences; roughly 9.7% were seen once. Sequenced material: PBMCs from blood, taken 40 to 50 days after vaccination. These receptors came from a man aged 50-59 years who received an inactivated influenza vaccine.

This clonotype was counted ten times or more. The chain employs TRBV7-9 and TRBJ2-7; 7 nucleotides line up with TRBD2. The V gene's germline CDR1 is SEHNR and CDR2 FQNEAQ (reference sequence). The CDR3 runs to 13 residues. Trimming took 7 bases from V and 4 from J; bases not matched to a gene: 7. The CDR3: CASIGREQYEQYF. For the CDR3, the DNA is TGTGCCAGCATCGGGCGGGAGCAGTACGAGCAGTACTTC.

Only a few counts were recorded for this clonotype. The chain uses TRBV27 and TRBJ2-2, with TRBD2 identical over 7 bases. CDR1 is MNHEY, CDR2 SMNVEV, per germline (reference sequence). V lost 7 bases, J lost 2 bases, and 7 bases stayed unmatched. This CDR3 spans 15 amino acids. The CDR3 DNA reads as TGTGCCAGCAATCCCAGCGGGACCAACACCGGGGAGCTGTTTTTT. This codes for CASNPSGTNTGELFF.